The rows below give T cell receptor beta chains drawn from one sample of a study of blood T cells in healthy people across ages. TCRdb independently ran MiXCR on the 5' RACE reads; one entry per CDR3 protein. The sample yields around 710,000 distinct CDR3 sequences, around 46% seen once. Input material: blood. These TCRs come from a woman in her fifties or sixties in good health. Both conserved end residues are part of each CDR3. A D gene is named only where the DNA matches it firmly. Rows give clone size only sometimes, using once, few, many, or a class for an expanded clone.

V: TRBV2; D: TRBD2; J: TRBJ2-1; size: -; CDR3: CASSEAQAGGHQREFF; DNA: TGTGCCAGCAGTGAAGCGCAGGCGGGAGGGCACCAACGGGAGTTCTTC
V: TRBV29-1; D: TRBD2; J: TRBJ2-5; size: many; CDR3: CSVWVGTSGGGETQYF; DNA: TGCAGCGTCTGGGTCGGGACTAGCGGGGGGGGAGAGACCCAGTACTTC
V: TRBV5-4; D: -; J: TRBJ2-7; size: few; CDR3: CASSLLDHEQYF; DNA: TGTGCCAGCAGCCTATTAGATCACGAGCAGTACTTC
V: TRBV19; D: TRBD1; J: TRBJ2-3; size: -; CDR3: CASSMDRDDTQYF; DNA: TGTGCCAGTAGTATGGACAGGGACGATACGCAGTATTTT
V: TRBV28; D: -; J: TRBJ2-2; size: -; CDR3: CASTGPRLENTGELFF; DNA: TGTGCCAGCACCGGGCCGAGACTAGAGAACACCGGGGAGCTGTTTTTT
V: TRBV7-3; D: -; J: TRBJ2-5; size: -; CDR3: CASSRGDSRVQYF; DNA: TGTGCCAGCAGCCGCGGGGACAGCCGTGTCCAGTACTTC
V: TRBV29-1; D: -; J: TRBJ2-7; size: few; CDR3: CSVPGTSSYEQYF; DNA: TGCAGCGTTCCGGGCACCAGCTCCTACGAGCAGTACTTC
V: TRBV20-1; D: -; J: TRBJ2-3; size: once; CDR3: CSASGNVDTQYF; DNA: TGCAGTGCTAGTGGGAATGTAGATACGCAGTATTTT
V: TRBV2; D: -; J: TRBJ2-4; size: few; CDR3: CASSEYTGRDFGEQYF; DNA: TGTGCCAGCAGTGAATATACGGGACGGGATTTTGGTGAGCAGTACTTC
V: TRBV6-6; D: -; J: TRBJ1-5; size: -; CDR3: CASSALIGNQPQHF; DNA: TGTGCCAGCAGTGCACTGATTGGGAATCAGCCCCAGCATTTT
V: TRBV28; D: -; J: TRBJ2-7; size: few; CDR3: CASSLQAYEQYF; DNA: TGTGCCAGCAGTTTGCAGGCGTACGAGCAGTACTTC
V: TRBV7-2; D: -; J: TRBJ2-7; size: -; CDR3: CASSLPSAGEQYF; DNA: TGTGCCAGCAGCTTACCTAGCGCGGGCGAGCAGTACTTC
V: TRBV6-2/TRBV6-3; D: TRBD2; J: TRBJ2-5; size: -; CDR3: CASSSGLAGFQETQYF; DNA: TGTGCCAGCAGCTCTGGACTAGCCGGTTTTCAAGAGACCCAGTACTTC
V: TRBV5-1; D: -; J: TRBJ2-5; size: -; CDR3: CASSLAGFPPGNEQYF; DNA: TGCGCCAGCAGCTTGGCCGGTTTCCCCCCAGGCAATGAGCAGTACTTC
V: TRBV12-3/TRBV12-4; D: TRBD2; J: TRBJ2-5; size: few; CDR3: CASGAALTGGLETQYF; DNA: TGTGCCAGCGGCGCGGCCTTAACGGGGGGGCTAGAGACCCAGTACTTC
V: TRBV7-2; D: TRBD2; J: TRBJ2-2; size: -; CDR3: CASSPGLAGFANTGELFF; DNA: TGTGCCAGCAGCCCCGGACTAGCGGGGTTCGCGAACACCGGGGAGCTGTTTTTT
V: TRBV7-2; D: -; J: TRBJ1-2; size: few; CDR3: CASSLGLGSYGYTF; DNA: TGTGCCAGCAGCTTAGGGCTCGGATCCTATGGCTACACCTTC
V: TRBV27; D: -; J: TRBJ2-5; size: -; CDR3: CASSLSRQSYGQYF; DNA: TGTGCCAGCAGTTTATCCCGACAGTCCTACGGGCAGTACTTC
V: TRBV28; D: -; J: TRBJ1-4; size: -; CDR3: CASSLARAPTNEKLFF; DNA: TGTGCCAGCAGTCTAGCCCGGGCTCCAACTAATGAAAAACTGTTTTTT
V: TRBV9; D: TRBD1; J: TRBJ1-4; size: few; CDR3: CASSETQGKLFF; DNA: TGTGCCAGCAGCGAAACACAGGGGAAACTGTTTTTT
V: TRBV6-4; D: TRBD2; J: TRBJ2-3; size: few; CDR3: CASSEAGAAGGTQYF; DNA: TGTGCCAGCAGTGAGGCGGGAGCCGCCGGCGGTACGCAGTATTTT
V: TRBV29-1; D: -; J: TRBJ2-5; size: many; CDR3: CSVFQETQYF; DNA: TGCAGCGTGTTCCAAGAGACCCAGTACTTC
V: TRBV20-1; D: TRBD2; J: TRBJ2-1; size: many; CDR3: CSASETSGGYNEQFF; DNA: TGCAGTGCTTCCGAGACTAGCGGTGGCTACAATGAGCAGTTCTTC
V: TRBV12-3/TRBV12-4; D: TRBD2; J: TRBJ2-1; size: -; CDR3: CASSWSREARGEQFF; DNA: TGTGCCAGCAGTTGGTCACGGGAGGCCCGAGGTGAGCAGTTCTTC
V: TRBV19; D: TRBD2; J: TRBJ2-2; size: few; CDR3: CASSTGLWLGELFF; DNA: TGTGCCAGTAGCACGGGACTATGGCTCGGGGAGCTGTTTTTT
V: TRBV9; D: -; J: TRBJ2-5; size: few; CDR3: CASSVDGRQETQYF; DNA: TGTGCCAGCAGCGTAGATGGGCGGCAAGAGACCCAGTACTTC
V: TRBV7-8; D: -; J: TRBJ2-7; size: -; CDR3: CASSLGSGRPSEQYF; DNA: TGTGCCAGCAGCTTAGGGTCCGGACGGCCGAGCGAGCAGTACTTC
V: TRBV3-1; D: -; J: TRBJ1-4; size: -; CDR3: CASSQGGGLTNEKLFF; DNA: TGTGCCAGCAGCCAAGGGGGGGGACTCACTAATGAAAAACTGTTTTTT